These 20 T cell receptor beta chains share one sample of origin, sequenced in a study of blood T cell repertoires in COVID-19. Generated by immunoSEQ multiplex PCR, the TCRdb table keeps only in-frame clones and is missing some. The sample shows about 290,000 clones, roughly 89% of them seen only once. Specimen: peripheral blood. The origin of the receptors is a woman aged 40 to 49 who had recovered from COVID-19.

The V call is TRBV7-9, the J call TRBJ2-2; perhaps TRBD2 as D (5 bases). The germline V and J ends were trimmed by 2 bases and 0 bases, with 16 bases remaining between them. This CDR3 has 18 residues. CDR1 is SEHNR, CDR2 FQNEAQ, per germline (reference sequence). The CDR3 sequence is CASSLSTLSGANTGELFF. The CDR3 DNA follows: TGTGCCAGCAGCTTATCCACTCTATCCGGGGCGAACACCGGGGAGCTGTTTTTT.

This clone was seen a few times. The chain employs TRBV5-1 and TRBJ2-2; 10 nucleotides align to TRBD1. The CDR3 covers 16 residues. Germline V gene sequence: CDR1 SGHRS, CDR2 YFSETQ. V trimming: 5 bases; J trimming: 5 bases; junction bases outside the gene matches: 9. In nucleotides, the CDR3 is TGCGCCAGCAGACCCAGAGGGACAGGGGAGACCGGGGAGCTGTTTTTT. Protein product: CASRPRGTGETGELFF.

The V call is TRBV28, the J call TRBJ2-7, with TRBD1 as a possible D gene (5 bases). Per the germline V gene, CDR1 is MDHEN and CDR2 is SYDVKM. The V gene lost 3 bases and the J gene lost 2 bases, with 8 bases spanning the gap. The CDR3 is 13 residues long. The CDR3 DNA sequence: TGTGCCAGCAGTTTCAGGGAAACCTACGAGCAGTACTTC. Translating gives CASSFRETYEQYF. The full variable domain, in which reference TRBV28 and TRBJ2-7 provide the parts outside the CDR3, is DVKVTQSSRYLVKRTGEKVFLECVQDMDHENMFWYRQDPGLGLRLIYFSYDVKMKEKGDIPEGYSVSREKKERFSLILESASTNQTSMYLCASSFRETYEQYFGPGTRLTVT.

V gene TRBV6-5 combines with J gene TRBJ2-7, with TRBD1 matching over 9 bases. Losses at the gene ends were 5 bases for V and 6 bases for J; bases not matched to a gene: 5. CDR3 length: 13 residues. The germline V gene has CDR1 MNHEY and CDR2 SVGAGI. The CDR3 here is CASSKGTGLEQYF. CDR3 nucleotide sequence: TGTGCCAGCAGTAAGGGGACAGGGCTCGAGCAGTACTTC.

The chain carries TRBV5-1 and TRBJ2-2; possibly TRBD2 for D (5 bases). The germline V gene encodes CDR1 SGHRS and CDR2 YFSETQ. The CDR3 contains 15 residues. Deletions cut 0 bases from V and 0 bases from J, with 6 bases between. The CDR3 DNA reads TGCGCCAGCAGCTTGGCGAGGGCGAACACCGGGGAGCTGTTTTTT. This translates into CASSLARANTGELFF.

The chain employs TRBV30 and TRBJ2-1; 10 bases are shared with TRBD2. The CDR3 has 14 residues. V gave up 2 bases and J gave up 12 bases; unmatched junction bases: 10. CDR1 and CDR2 from the germline V gene are GTSNPN and SVGIG (reference sequence). The CDR3 DNA sequence: TGTGCCTGGAGTTATGTAGCGGGAGGTTTACGGCAGTTCTTC. Protein: CAWSYVAGGLRQFF.

A word on this clone: One end of the junction is discordant with germline, which a read error may explain. The chain employs TRBV7-7 and TRBJ2-5; 12 nucleotides match TRBD1. Germline lookup yields CDR1 SSHAT and CDR2 FNYEAQ (reference sequence). The CDR3 totals 16 residues. The CDR3 spells CASSSYGTGGAETQYF. CDR3 DNA: TGTGCTAGCAGCTCCTATGGGACAGGGGGCGCCGAGACCCAGTACTTC.

J is TRBJ1-2 and V is TRBV5-1; a possible D gene is TRBD1 (6 bases). The CDR3 extends over 14 amino acids. Looked up from germline, CDR1 is SGHRS and CDR2 is YFSETQ. The germline V and J ends were trimmed by 5 bases and 4 bases, with 15 bases remaining between them. CDR3 bases: TGCGCCAGCAGTTTTCTAGGGGGTGGCTATGGCTACACCTTC. Amino acids: CASSFLGGGYGYTF.

The chain recombines TRBV6-5 with TRBJ2-2, with TRBD2 matching 7 bases. CDR1 is MNHEY, CDR2 SVGAGI, per germline. The ends lost 7 bases at V and 4 bases at J; junction bases unmatched: 9. There are 15 residues in the CDR3. In DNA, the CDR3 is TGTGCCAGCACCCTCACCTCTAGCGGCACCGGGGAGCTGTTTTTT. Protein product: CASTLTSSGTGELFF.

The chain's CDR3 is CASSPNQGAHTEAFF. CDR3 DNA: TGTGCCAGCTCACCAAACCAGGGGGCGCATACTGAAGCTTTCTTT. The V gene is TRBV18, the J gene TRBJ1-1; 8 bases agree with TRBD1. This CDR3 comprises 15 residues. The germline gives CDR1 KGHSH, CDR2 LQKENI. Trimming cost V 2 bases and J 5 bases; bases outside gene matches: 7.

V and J are TRBV19 and TRBJ2-1; D remains unclear. The V end was cut by 10 bases, the J end by 9 bases, with 22 bases between. The V gene's germline CDR1 is LNHDA and CDR2 SQIVND (reference sequence). The CDR3 totals 14 residues. The CDR3 nucleotides are TGTGCCACCGCCCCTAGTGGAGCCCCCGGTGAGCAGTTCTTC. Translated, it gives CATAPSGAPGEQFF.

This chain connects TRBV10-1 to TRBJ2-5, with 9 bases matching TRBD2. The CDR3 is 16 residues long. Germline V gene lookup returns CDR1 WNHNN and CDR2 SYGVQD (reference sequence). Trimming at V came to 7 bases and at J to 5 bases, leaving 14 bases not matched to a gene. CDR3 amino acids: CASTGSAGGPLETQYF. The CDR3 nucleotides are TGCGCCAGCACCGGATCGGCGGGAGGGCCCTTGGAGACCCAGTACTTC.

The chain joins TRBV3-1 (or the pseudogene TRBV3-2) to TRBJ2-1; D gene uncertain. The germline CDR1 and CDR2 sequences are LGHDT and YNNKEL (reference sequence). V dropped 1 base and J dropped 2 bases, with 6 bases sitting between them. There are 14 residues in the CDR3. CDR3 amino acids: CASSQASAYNEQFF. Here the CDR3 DNA reads TGTGCCAGCAGCCAAGCTTCTGCCTACAATGAGCAGTTCTTC.

The chain couples TRBV2 to TRBJ2-5, with 7 bases lining up with TRBD1. J gave up 0 bases and V 2 bases, and 6 bases lay outside the gene matches. The CDR3 is 16 residues long. Germline V CDR1 and CDR2: SNHLY, FYNNEI. For the CDR3, the DNA is TGTGCCAGCAGTGAATCTCGACAGGGACACCAAGAGACCCAGTACTTC. It translates to CASSESRQGHQETQYF.

This chain joins TRBV18 and TRBJ1-4; 7 nucleotides line up with TRBD1. Per the germline V gene, CDR1 is KGHSH and CDR2 is LQKENI. CDR3 length equals 14 residues. J lost 8 bases, V lost 6 bases, and 9 bases had no gene match. CDR3 loop: CASSQAGGSEKLFF. In nucleotides, the CDR3 is TGTGCCAGCTCGCAGGCAGGGGGGAGCGAAAAACTGTTTTTT.

This chain joins TRBV3-1 (or the pseudogene TRBV3-2) and TRBJ1-6; D gene ambiguous. V was shortened by 1 base and J by 9 bases, with 16 bases between the two germline ends. Germline CDR1 LGHDT, CDR2 YNNKEL (reference sequence). The CDR3 totals 16 residues. The CDR3 region has the DNA TGTGCCAGCAGCCAAGGAGGGCCCCCTTCCGGTTCACCCCTCCACTTT. As protein: CASSQGGPPSGSPLHF.

This chain links TRBV24-1 with TRBJ2-7; unclear D gene. Trimming removed 9 bases at V and 6 bases at J, with 17 bases between. The CDR3 is made up of 13 amino acids. In germline, CDR1 is KGHDR, CDR2 SFDVKD. For the CDR3, the DNA is TGTGCCACCGCCGGTGCGGAGATGTCCGAGCAGTACTTC. Encoded protein: CATAGAEMSEQYF.

This clone was detected only once. This chain joins TRBV4-2 and TRBJ2-6, with a tentative D call TRBD2 (6 bases). V gave up 3 bases and J gave up 0 bases, with 15 bases separating them. The germline V gene encodes CDR1 LGHNA and CDR2 YNFKEQ. CDR3 length equals 18 residues. CDR3 DNA: TGTGCCAGCAGCCATCCGGAGGGCTCTAACTCTGGGGCCAACGTCCTGACTTTC. It codes for CASSHPEGSNSGANVLTF.

The gene calls are TRBV7-2 and TRBJ2-2; 12 bases are shared with TRBD2. The CDR3 length is 16 residues. The germline gives CDR1 SGHTA, CDR2 FQGNSA. V shed 6 bases and J 2 bases; nucleotides not matched to a gene: 4. This chain's CDR3 is CASRTGLAGNTGELFF. The CDR3 DNA sequence: TGTGCCAGCAGAACAGGACTAGCGGGAAACACCGGGGAGCTGTTTTTT.

This chain links TRBV9 with TRBJ2-3; 9 positions agree with TRBD2. This CDR3 is 18 amino acids long. The junction had 10 bases not matched to a gene; V was cut back by 0 bases and J by 2 bases. Looked up from germline, CDR1 is SGDLS and CDR2 is YYNGEE. The CDR3 DNA is TGTGCCAGCAGCGTAGTCGGACTAGCGCCCACCCTCACAGATACGCAGTATTTT. This sequence encodes CASSVVGLAPTLTDTQYF.